A single sample is the source of the 30 T cell receptor beta chains below, sequenced in a study of human T cells and chemical hapten exposure. The time point here: patch test 1, 2 weeks after DPC sensitization. The treatment is: therapeutic diphenylcyclopropenone sensitization with weekly scalp DPC. TCRdb re-called the RACE reads through MiXCR, storing one row per CDR3 protein. This sample has 180,000 or so distinct CDR3 sequences, with around 13% found just once. This material consisted of whole blood, taken in connection with sensitization to the hapten diphenylcyclopropenone (DPC). These receptors came from a woman younger than 45 with alopecia areata. Some clones in this sample may be carry-over from other donors' samples.

Details on this clonotype: The junction departs from germline at one end; a sequencing error may be responsible. The chain links TRBV7-2 to TRBJ1-5, with 9 bases fitting TRBD1. The CDR3 covers 14 residues. Germline V gene data show CDR1 as SGHTA and CDR2 as FQGNSA. CDR3 residues: CASSLGQGRQPRHF. The CDR3 DNA sequence: TGTGCCAGCAGCCTAGGACAGGGGAGGCAGCCCCGGCATTTT.

The chain employs TRBV5-1 and TRBJ1-5; TRBD1 aligns across 8 bases. The V gene end was trimmed by 3 bases and the J gene end by 5 bases; junction bases not matched to a gene: 4. The CDR3 consists of 14 residues. Germline loops: CDR1 SGHRS, CDR2 YFSETQ. The CDR3 spells CASSSGGSDQPQHF. CDR3 nucleotides: TGCGCCAGCAGCTCAGGGGGCTCCGATCAGCCCCAGCATTTT.

This clonotype appeared a few times. The chain combines TRBV19 with TRBJ1-3, with 10 bases aligning to TRBD1. J gave up 4 bases and V 9 bases, and 6 bases lay outside the gene matches. The CDR3 length is 14 residues. In germline, CDR1 is LNHDA, CDR2 SQIVND (reference sequence). Here the CDR3 DNA reads TGTGCCAGCCGGGACAGGGGTGCGGGAAACACCATATATTTT. It codes for CASRDRGAGNTIYF.

This clonotype was detected ten times or more. The V gene is TRBV2, the J gene TRBJ1-6, with D hard to call. V was trimmed by 5 bases and J by 3 bases, leaving 11 bases between them. The CDR3 consists of 15 residues. The V gene's germline CDR1 is SNHLY and CDR2 FYNNEI. CDR3 region: CASSRDGLYNSPLHF. CDR3 DNA: TGTGCCAGCAGTAGAGACGGACTCTATAATTCACCCCTCCACTTT.

The chain joins TRBV25-1 to TRBJ2-1, with D tentatively TRBD1 or TRBD2 (7 bases each). V lost 3 bases and J 5 bases, leaving 23 bases between the germline ends. The germline gives CDR1 MGHDK, CDR2 SYGVNS. The CDR3 covers 18 residues. The CDR3 sequence is CASSDLVGQRGVNNEQFF. The CDR3 DNA is TGTGCCAGCAGTGATTTGGTGGGACAGCGGGGCGTCAACAATGAGCAGTTCTTC.

CDR3 loop: CSARPTAGPDTQYF. CDR3 nucleotides: TGCAGTGCCCGGCCCACAGCGGGTCCAGATACGCAGTATTTT. The rearrangement links TRBV20-1 to TRBJ2-3; possible D gene TRBD2, 6 bases. CDR1 is DFQATT and CDR2 is SNEGSKA in the germline V gene (reference sequence). Trimming removed 6 bases at V and 4 bases at J, with 17 bases between. The CDR3 consists of 14 residues.

The chain has TRBV12-3 or TRBV12-4 and TRBJ1-2; 11 bases are a match to TRBD1. The CDR3 runs to 14 residues. V was pared by 5 bases and J by 5 bases, with 4 bases of the junction left unmatched. The chain's CDR3 is CASSPGQGAYGYTF. CDR3 nucleotides: TGTGCCAGCAGTCCTGGACAGGGGGCATATGGCTACACCTTC.

This chain joins TRBV7-2 and TRBJ1-1; D perhaps matches TRBD1 (6 bases). CDR1 and CDR2 from the germline V gene are SGHTA and FQGNSA. The CDR3 totals 14 residues. Trimming removed 3 bases from V and 4 bases from J, with 12 bases in between. Here the CDR3 reads CASSFAGVVTEAFF. The CDR3 nucleotides read TGTGCCAGCAGCTTCGCAGGGGTAGTCACTGAAGCTTTCTTT. The full variable domain, in which reference TRBV7-2 and TRBJ1-1 provide the parts outside the CDR3, is GAGVSQSPSNKVTEKGKDVELRCDPISGHTALYWYRQSLGQGLEFLIYFQGNSAPDKSGLPSDRFSAERTGGSVSTLTIQRTQQEDSAVYLCASSFAGVVTEAFFGQGTRLTVV.

The chain couples TRBV28 to TRBJ1-2; 7 positions match TRBD1. Trimming cost V 4 bases and J 7 bases; bases outside gene matches: 6. The CDR3 extends over 13 amino acids. The germline CDR1 and CDR2 sequences are MDHEN and SYDVKM. The CDR3 is CASSSQTGSGYTF. CDR3 bases: TGTGCCAGCAGTTCGCAGACAGGGAGTGGCTACACCTTC.

This rearrangement joins TRBV7-2 to TRBJ2-5; D gene uncertain. In germline, CDR1 is SGHTA, CDR2 FQGNSA. The CDR3 is 13 amino acids. V lost 1 base and J 3 bases, leaving 6 bases between the germline ends. CDR3 protein: CASSLVIEETQYF. The DNA for the CDR3 is TGTGCCAGCAGCTTAGTGATAGAAGAGACCCAGTACTTC. Drawing the rest from reference TRBV7-2 and TRBJ2-5, the complete variable domain is GAGVSQSPSNKVTEKGKDVELRCDPISGHTALYWYRQSLGQGLEFLIYFQGNSAPDKSGLPSDRFSAERTGGSVSTLTIQRTQQEDSAVYLCASSLVIEETQYFGPGTRLLVL.

The V gene is TRBV7-8, the J gene TRBJ2-2; 8 bases map to TRBD2. Germline V CDR1 and CDR2: SGHVS, FQNEAQ. The V and J ends lost 3 bases and 0 bases, in that order; junction bases with no gene match: 12. The CDR3 covers 19 residues. This chain's CDR3 is CASSLRKPGLDSNTGELFF. The CDR3 DNA reads as TGTGCCAGCAGCTTGCGGAAACCGGGACTAGACTCGAACACCGGGGAGCTGTTTTTT.

This clonotype is medium-sized in the sample. V is TRBV11-2 and J is TRBJ2-7; D might be TRBD1 (5 bases). CDR3 length: 15 amino acids. CDR1 is SGHAT and CDR2 is FQNNGV in the germline V gene. Trimming took off 0 bases at V and 2 bases at J, with 11 bases between the two ends. The chain's CDR3 is CASSLELTAAYEQYF. The CDR3 DNA reads TGTGCCAGCAGCTTAGAACTGACAGCAGCCTACGAGCAGTACTTC.

This clonotype has only a few counts. This chain connects TRBV3-1 to TRBJ1-1, with a weak D call TRBD1 (5 bases). V lost 5 bases and J lost 4, with 17 bases in between. Germline loops: CDR1 LGHDT, CDR2 YNNKEL (reference sequence). The length of the CDR3 is 15 residues. The CDR3 loop reads CASSSFGPGGTEAFF. In DNA, the CDR3 is TGTGCCAGCAGCTCCTTCGGCCCTGGGGGCACTGAAGCTTTCTTT.

This clonotype has only a few counts. This rearrangement joins TRBV7-2 to TRBJ2-5; D unresolved. The CDR3 covers 13 residues. Looked up from germline, CDR1 is SGHTA and CDR2 is FQGNSA. The V and J ends lost 1 base and 4 bases respectively, with 7 bases between them. The CDR3 protein is CASSLVRRETQYF. The CDR3 coding sequence is TGTGCCAGCAGCTTAGTTCGCCGAGAGACCCAGTACTTC.

The chain uses TRBV2 and TRBJ1-1, with D tentatively TRBD1 (5 bases). The length of the CDR3 is 15 residues. Germline assignment: CDR1 SNHLY and CDR2 FYNNEI. The ends were cut back, 6 bases at V and 0 bases at J, with 14 bases in the middle. CDR3 amino acids: CASREETAMNTEAFF. In DNA, the CDR3 is TGTGCCAGCAGGGAGGAGACAGCGATGAACACTGAAGCTTTCTTT.

This clonotype has at least ten counts. The V call is TRBV2, the J call TRBJ1-5; D is possibly TRBD1 (6 bases). CDR3 length equals 18 residues. The germline gives CDR1 SNHLY, CDR2 FYNNEI. The V gene lost 1 base and the J gene lost 5 bases, with 21 bases spanning the gap. The CDR3 DNA is TGTGCCAGCAGTGAAGAGGGGGACGTTTGGGAACACGATCAGCCCCAGCATTTT. It encodes CASSEEGDVWEHDQPQHF.

As to this clonotype: A read error may account for a junction end that differs from germline. The chain links TRBV29-1 to TRBJ1-2; D not resolved. The CDR3 contains 12 residues. CDR1 and CDR2 (germline): SQVTM, ANQGSEA. This CDR3 reads CGVATANYGYTF. The CDR3 DNA reads as TGCGGCGTTGCCACGGCGAACTATGGCTACACCTTC. Full variable domain (outside the CDR3, taken from reference TRBV29-1 and TRBJ1-2): SAVISQKPSRDICQRGTSLTIQCQVDSQVTMMFWYRQQPGQSLTLIATANQGSEATYESGFVIDKFPISRPNLTFSTLTVSNMSPEDSSIYLCGVATANYGYTFGSGTRLTVV.

This clonotype was seen a few times. V is TRBV19 and J is TRBJ1-4; D is ambiguous. V shed 4 bases and J shed 0 bases, with 9 bases lying between them. This CDR3 is built from 15 residues. Looked up from germline, CDR1 is LNHDA and CDR2 is SQIVND (reference sequence). CDR3 sequence reads: CASSTQTSTNEKLFF. In DNA form, the CDR3 reads TGTGCCAGTAGTACACAGACGTCAACTAATGAAAAACTGTTTTTT.

Comment on this clonotype: One end of the junction varies from germline; a read error may be responsible. The genes are TRBV3-1 and TRBJ2-1; TRBD1 matches at 7 bases. Germline V lookup: CDR1 LGHDT, CDR2 YNNKEL (reference sequence). The CDR3 consists of 12 residues. CDR3 DNA: TGTGCCGGCAGCTTCAGGGGGAATGAGCAGTTCTTC. Translated: CAGSFRGNEQFF.

This clonotype was found a few times. The chain carries TRBV12-3 or TRBV12-4 and TRBJ1-4; TRBD1 aligns across 11 bases. The CDR3 is 16 residues long. J gave up 6 bases and V 5 bases, and 8 bases lay outside the gene matches. In DNA, the CDR3 is TGTGCCAGCAGTCGGGACAGGGGGTTCACCCATGAAAAACTGTTTTTT. The encoded protein is CASSRDRGFTHEKLFF.

In this sample, this clonotype turned up a few times. The rearrangement joins TRBV4-3 to TRBJ2-7; no definite D call. V was trimmed by 2 bases and J by 3 bases, leaving 17 bases between them. In germline, CDR1 is LGHNA, CDR2 YSLEER. This CDR3 is built from 16 residues. CDR3 residues: CASSQTGPGPYYEQYF. The CDR3 bases are TGCGCCAGCAGCCAAACTGGGCCCGGGCCGTACTACGAGCAGTACTTC.

The chain links TRBV6-5 to TRBJ2-2; a weak D match, TRBD2 (5 bases). CDR1 MNHEY and CDR2 SVGAGI come from the germline V gene. The length of the CDR3 is 14 residues. The V end was cut by 4 bases, the J end by 9 bases, with 15 bases between. The CDR3 sequence is CASSFPGNPRELFF. CDR3 DNA: TGTGCCAGCAGTTTCCCGGGGAATCCCAGGGAGCTGTTTTTT.

This clonotype was seen ten or more times. V and J are TRBV6-2 or TRBV6-3 and TRBJ2-1, with 15 positions matching TRBD2. The CDR3 consists of 17 residues. V gave up 5 bases and J gave up 2 bases; unmatched junction bases: 4. Germline V gene data show CDR1 as MNHEY and CDR2 as SVGEGT. CDR3: CASSGLAGGGTYNEQFF. The CDR3, as DNA: TGTGCCAGCAGTGGACTAGCGGGAGGGGGGACCTACAATGAGCAGTTCTTC.

The rearrangement joins TRBV29-1 to TRBJ2-3; D is uncertain. This CDR3 comprises 13 residues. The V gene lost 2 bases and the J gene lost 5 bases, with 11 bases spanning the gap. Germline V gene sequence: CDR1 SQVTM, CDR2 ANQGSEA. Written as DNA, the CDR3 is TGCAGCGTTGAAAGGCAGCCCGGAGATACGCAGTATTTT. Residues: CSVERQPGDTQYF.

CDR3 DNA: TGTGCCAGCAGTTCCCCGGGTAGCGCGACCTACGAGCAGTACTTC. Protein sequence: CASSSPGSATYEQYF. The chain is built from TRBV28 and TRBJ2-7; TRBD2 is a possible D gene (5 bases). Trimming cost V 4 bases and J 2 bases, with 15 bases left between them. This CDR3 comprises 15 residues. Germline CDR1 and CDR2: MDHEN and SYDVKM.

In this sample, this clonotype turned up many times. The CDR3 sequence is CSARVTSGPYEQYF. The CDR3 nucleotides read TGCAGTGCTAGAGTTACTAGCGGTCCCTACGAGCAGTACTTC. The chain couples TRBV20-1 to TRBJ2-7; 8 bases are a match to TRBD2. This CDR3 has 14 amino acids. The V gene end was trimmed by 1 base and the J gene end by 2 bases; junction bases not matched to a gene: 4. The germline gives CDR1 DFQATT, CDR2 SNEGSKA (reference sequence).

This clonotype was detected only a few times. DNA for the CDR3: TGCGCCAGCAGCGGTAGCGGGGCATACGAGCAGTACTTC. Its translation: CASSGSGAYEQYF. The rearrangement uses TRBV5-1 and TRBJ2-7; 8 nucleotides line up with TRBD2. Looked up from germline, CDR1 is SGHRS and CDR2 is YFSETQ. The CDR3 has 13 residues. After removal of 4 bases from V and 4 bases from J, the junction contained 4 bases not matched to a gene.

V and J are TRBV6-4 and TRBJ2-7; D is possibly TRBD1 (5 bases). CDR3 length: 14 residues. Trimming pared 2 bases from V and 1 base from J, leaving 9 bases between. CDR1 and CDR2 from the germline V gene are MRHNA and SNTAGT. As DNA, the CDR3 is TGTGCCAGCAGTGACCGACAGATTTCCTACGAGCAGTACTTC. Translation: CASSDRQISYEQYF.

CDR3 DNA: TGCGCCAGCAGCCAGAGGGCAGCGGGGGTAGAGACCCAGTACTTC. It yields the protein CASSQRAAGVETQYF. The chain uses TRBV5-1 and TRBJ2-5, with 8 bases identical to TRBD2. Germline CDR1 and CDR2: SGHRS and YFSETQ. The V segment lost 4 bases and the J segment 4 bases; nucleotides outside the gene matches: 9. The CDR3 covers 15 residues.

The count of this clonotype is one. The gene calls are TRBV18 and TRBJ2-1, with D hard to call. V lost 5 bases, J lost 2 bases, and 13 bases lay in between. The CDR3 spans 15 residues. Per germline, CDR1 KGHSH and CDR2 LQKENI. This CDR3 reads CASSRAIGTYNEQFF. The CDR3 DNA reads TGTGCCAGCTCAAGAGCGATAGGGACCTACAATGAGCAGTTCTTC.